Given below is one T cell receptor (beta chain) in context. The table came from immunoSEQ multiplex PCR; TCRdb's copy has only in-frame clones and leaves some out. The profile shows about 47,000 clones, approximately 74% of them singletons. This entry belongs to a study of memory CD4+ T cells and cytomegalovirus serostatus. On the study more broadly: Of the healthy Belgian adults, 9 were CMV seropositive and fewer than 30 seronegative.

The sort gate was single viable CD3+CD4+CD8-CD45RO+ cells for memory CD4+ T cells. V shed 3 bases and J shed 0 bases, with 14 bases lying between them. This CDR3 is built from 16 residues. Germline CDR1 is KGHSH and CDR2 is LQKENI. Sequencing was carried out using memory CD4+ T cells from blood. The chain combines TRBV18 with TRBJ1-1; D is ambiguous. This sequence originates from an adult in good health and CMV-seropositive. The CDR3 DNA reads TGTGCCAGCTCACCGGAGGTCGAGCTTTTGAACACTGAAGCTTTCTTT. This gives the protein CASSPEVELLNTEAFF.